This TCR beta chain was captured by sequencing in a study of blood T cell repertoires in COVID-19. Method: immunoSEQ multiplex PCR; TCRdb's copy keeps in-frame clones and lacks some. The sample lists over 120,000 clones, 84% occurring once. V lost 0 bases to trimming and J lost 4 bases, with 13 bases between them. The V gene's germline CDR1 is SGHRS and CDR2 YFSETQ. The CDR3 extends over 15 amino acids. This sequence originates from a human donor in a cohort sampled during active COVID-19. V is TRBV5-1 and J is TRBJ1-1; possibly TRBD1 for D (6 bases). The specimen was peripheral blood. Written as DNA, the CDR3 is TGCGCCAGCAGCTTGGGTACAGGGTATTCCACTGAAGCTTTCTTT. Translated: CASSLGTGYSTEAFF.